The 3 T cell receptor beta chains listed next were all sequenced from one sample in a study of Ad26.COV2.S vaccination and SARS-CoV-2 variants. Assay used: immunoSEQ multiplex PCR; TCRdb lists only in-frame clones, some missing. The repertoire consists of over 110,000 clones, with 80% to 90% occurring once and the leading ten covering about 5%. Material: peripheral blood, obtained after recovery from COVID-19. These receptors originate from a human donor who had recovered from COVID-19.

This clone was seen once. The chain carries TRBV7-9 and TRBJ1-1, with 8 bases aligning to TRBD1. V was clipped by 3 bases and J by 3 bases; unmatched bases: 0. Germline-derived CDR1 and CDR2 are SEHNR and FQNEAQ (reference sequence). The CDR3 consists of 13 residues. CDR3 amino acids: CASSLTGDTEAFF. DNA of the CDR3: TGTGCCAGCAGCTTGACAGGGGACACTGAAGCTTTCTTT.

The chain joins TRBV5-4 to TRBJ2-7; D ambiguous. V dropped 1 base and J dropped 5 bases, with 13 bases sitting between them. Per the germline V gene, CDR1 is SGHNT and CDR2 is YYREEE (reference sequence). The CDR3 consists of 14 residues. The CDR3 bases are TGTGCCAGCAGCTTGTCTGTCAGCCCCAACGAGCAGTACTTC. Translated: CASSLSVSPNEQYF.

The rearrangement uses TRBV5-8 and TRBJ1-1; no reliable D call. Germline V lookup: CDR1 SGHTS, CDR2 YDEGEE. The CDR3 is made up of 16 amino acids. The V and J ends lost 0 bases and 0 bases respectively, with 12 bases between them. The CDR3 DNA reads TGTGCCAGCAGCTTGGATCTCAATCACATGAACACTGAAGCTTTCTTT. It is translated as CASSLDLNHMNTEAFF.